The rows below give T cell receptor beta chains drawn from one sample of a study of early T cells in non-severe SARS-CoV-2 infection. MiXCR, applied by TCRdb to the 5' RACE reads, yields one record per CDR3 protein. The sample yields tens of thousands of distinct CDR3 sequences, under 15% seen once. The sample comprised whole blood. All receptors come from an adult who was a healthcare worker with PCR-confirmed SARS-CoV-2 infection or an uninfected control (not recorded which). Each CDR3 is given with its conserved first and last residue. The D gene is left open where the match is weak. A row's size may be missing; if present it is once, few, many or a size class.

D gene	J gene	clone size	V gene	CDR3 protein	CDR3 DNA
.	TRBJ2-2	few	TRBV7-2	CASRGVTGELFF	TGTGCCAGCAGGGGAGTGACCGGGGAGCTGTTTTTT
TRBD1	TRBJ2-7	.	TRBV10-3	CAISDRGNSYEQYF	TGTGCCATCAGTGACAGGGGGAATTCCTACGAGCAGTACTTC
TRBD2	TRBJ2-7	many	TRBV20-1	CSAPNKGLDSGEQYF	TGCAGTGCTCCAAATAAAGGACTAGACTCGGGAGAGCAGTACTTC
.	TRBJ2-3	few	TRBV29-1	CRGTDTQYF	TGCAGGGGCACAGATACGCAGTATTTT
.	TRBJ2-3	many	TRBV2	CASKEVATDTQYF	TGTGCCAGCAAGGAGGTTGCCACAGATACGCAGTATTTT
TRBD1	TRBJ1-4	few	TRBV12-3/TRBV12-4	CASSDREGNEKLFF	TGTGCCAGCAGTGACAGGGAAGGTAATGAAAAACTGTTTTTT
.	TRBJ1-1	many	TRBV28	CASSLQKINTEAFF	TGTGCCAGCAGTCTTCAGAAGATAAACACTGAAGCTTTCTTT
.	TRBJ1-2	.	TRBV7-2	CASSLTGNPYGYTF	TGTGCCAGCAGCTTAACAGGGAATCCCTATGGCTACACCTTC
TRBD1	TRBJ2-3	many	TRBV4-3	CASSSGGGGKTDTQYF	TGCGCCAGCAGCTCAGGGGGTGGCGGCAAGACAGATACGCAGTATTTT
TRBD2	TRBJ2-3	few	TRBV7-6	CASSLVAGVLDTQYF	TGTGCCAGCAGCTTAGTGGCGGGAGTATTAGATACGCAGTATTTT
.	TRBJ1-4	.	TRBV7-9	CASSPPPGTNELEKLFF	TGTGCCAGCAGCCCACCACCGGGCACCAATGAGCTAGAAAAACTGTTTTTT
.	TRBJ2-7	.	TRBV7-9	CASSPGLAGEQYF	TGTGCCAGCAGCCCGGGACTCGCTGGCGAGCAGTACTTC
.	TRBJ2-5	.	TRBV5-1	CASSRDAPAAKETQYF	TGCGCCAGCAGCCGTGATGCACCGGCGGCGAAAGAGACCCAGTACTTC
.	TRBJ1-3	many	TRBV10-1	CASSETGTPGNTIYF	TGCGCCAGCAGTGAAACCGGGACACCAGGAAACACCATATATTTT
.	TRBJ2-1	many	TRBV5-5	CASSLPGEQFF	TGTGCCAGCAGCTTGCCGGGAGAGCAGTTCTTC